This is a list of T cell receptor beta chains from one sample in a study of CD8 T cells in Susac syndrome. MiXCR was run by TCRdb on the immunoSEQ multiplex PCR reads, yielding one entry per CDR3 protein. The data hold more than 85,000 distinct CDR3 sequences, with roughly 94% observed a single time. Sequenced material: CD4+ T cells from PBMCs. These receptors were collected from a human donor with Susac syndrome. Each CDR3 is given with its conserved first and last residue. D genes are given only for firm matches. The size field is filled for only some rows; it gives once, few, many or a size class.

>NA|TRBJ2-1|TRBV9|TRBD2
CASSVVRGGSYNEQFF
TGTGCCAGCAGCGTAGTCCGCGGGGGCTCCTACAATGAGCAGTTCTTC
>NA|TRBJ2-7|TRBV30|NA
CAWEGNEQYF
TGTGCCTGGGAGGGGAACGAGCAGTACTTC
>NA|TRBJ1-1|TRBV6-1|NA
CASMKTGTMNTEAFF
TGTGCCAGCATGAAGACAGGCACCATGAACACTGAAGCTTTCTTT
>NA|TRBJ1-4|TRBV7-9|NA
CASSGGREAEKLFF
TGTGCCAGCTCGGGGGGCAGGGAGGCTGAAAAACTGTTTTTT
>NA|TRBJ1-2|TRBV30|NA
CAWSLGDYGYTF
TGTGCCTGGAGTTTGGGGGACTATGGCTACACCTTC
>NA|TRBJ2-7|TRBV30|NA
CAWSAVNYEQYF
TGTGCCTGGAGTGCCGTTAACTACGAGCAGTACTTC
>NA|TRBJ2-1|TRBV27|TRBD2
CASRLAGTNEQFF
TGTGCCAGCAGATTAGCGGGGACAAATGAGCAGTTCTTC
>NA|TRBJ2-2|TRBV10-3|NA
CAITRSPGELFF
TGTGCCATCACGAGGTCACCGGGGGAGCTGTTTTTT
>NA|TRBJ2-5|TRBV14|TRBD2
CASSQRLAGGQETQYF
TGTGCCAGCAGCCAACGACTAGCGGGGGGGCAAGAGACCCAGTACTTC
>NA|TRBJ2-5|TRBV5-4|TRBD1
CASSLVRQGGETQYF
TGTGCCAGCAGCTTGGTTCGACAGGGTGGAGAGACCCAGTACTTC
>NA|TRBJ2-5|TRBV20-1|TRBD2
CSASPPAGGQETQYF
TGCAGTGCTAGCCCGCCAGCGGGGGGACAAGAGACCCAGTACTTC
>NA|TRBJ2-7|TRBV29-1|NA
CSVGKVEAYEQYF
TGCAGCGTTGGAAAGGTCGAGGCCTACGAGCAGTACTTC
>NA|TRBJ1-1|TRBV20-1|NA
CSASWGVTEAFF
TGCAGTGCTAGTTGGGGGGTCACTGAAGCTTTCTTT
>NA|TRBJ2-7|TRBV20-1|NA
CSARMAGSSSYEQYF
TGCAGTGCTAGGATGGCTGGATCATCTTCCTACGAGCAGTACTTC
>NA|TRBJ2-7|TRBV3-1|TRBD2
CASSLGTSGGRYYEQYF
TGTGCCAGCAGCCTCGGGACTAGCGGGGGGCGATACTACGAGCAGTACTTC
>NA|TRBJ2-1|TRBV2|NA
CASSDWGNEQFF
TGTGCCAGCAGCGACTGGGGCAATGAGCAGTTCTTC
>once|TRBJ2-3|TRBV29-1|TRBD1
CSVGQGGDTQYF
TGCAGCGTGGGACAGGGGGGAGATACGCAGTATTTT
>NA|TRBJ1-2|TRBV30|NA
CAWSVSGFYGYTF
TGTGCCTGGAGTGTAAGTGGTTTCTATGGCTACACCTTC
>NA|TRBJ2-7|TRBV19|NA
CASSTSGYEQYF
TGTGCCAGTAGTACCTCAGGGTACGAGCAGTACTTC
>NA|TRBJ1-2|TRBV3-1|NA
CASSLENGYTF
TGTGCCAGCAGCCTGGAAAACGGCTACACCTTC
>NA|TRBJ1-1|TRBV15|NA
CATSRDSRGNTEAFF
TGTGCCACCAGCAGAGACTCCCGGGGGAACACTGAAGCTTTCTTT
>NA|TRBJ2-7|TRBV28|NA
CASSFFGTDTYEQYF
TGTGCCAGCAGTTTCTTTGGGACGGATACCTACGAGCAGTACTTC
>NA|TRBJ1-5|TRBV20-1|NA
CSARGPGGIGNQPQHF
TGCAGTGCTAGAGGACCAGGTGGGATAGGCAATCAGCCCCAGCATTTT
>NA|TRBJ2-7|TRBV5-1|TRBD2
CASSLTTSGNAYEQYF
TGCGCCAGCAGCTTGACGACTAGCGGCAATGCCTACGAGCAGTACTTC
>NA|TRBJ2-5|TRBV14|TRBD1
CASSQVAGGAGTQYF
TGTGCCAGCAGCCAAGTCGCAGGGGGCGCCGGGACCCAGTACTTC
>NA|TRBJ2-7|TRBV9|TRBD1
CASSVEGTGIEQYF
TGTGCCAGCAGCGTAGAAGGGACAGGGATCGAGCAGTACTTC
>NA|TRBJ1-5|TRBV4-3|TRBD1
CASSQGTDQPQHF
TGCGCCAGCAGCCAGGGGACAGATCAGCCCCAGCATTTT
>NA|TRBJ1-1|TRBV30|NA
CAWNGMNTEAFF
TGTGCCTGGAACGGAATGAACACTGAAGCTTTCTTT
>NA|TRBJ2-1|TRBV7-9|NA
CASSSGNYDEQFF
TGTGCCAGCAGCTCCGGGAACTATGATGAGCAGTTCTTC
>NA|TRBJ2-4|TRBV2|TRBD1
CASSVDRGIQYF
TGTGCCAGCAGTGTAGACAGGGGGATTCAGTACTTC
>once|TRBJ1-6|TRBV30|NA
CAWSVPAPTLLDSPLHF
TGTGCCTGGAGTGTACCGGCACCCACCCTATTGGATTCACCCCTCCACTTT
>NA|TRBJ2-7|TRBV20-1|TRBD2
CSASYPSGGDYEQYF
TGCAGTGCTAGTTACCCCAGCGGGGGGGATTACGAGCAGTACTTC
>NA|TRBJ2-7|TRBV5-1|NA
CASSLGLLAESSYEQYF
TGCGCCAGCAGCTTGGGACTACTAGCTGAAAGCTCCTACGAGCAGTACTTC
>NA|TRBJ2-2|TRBV12-3/TRBV12-4|NA
CASSPQPGELFF
TGTGCCAGCAGTCCCCAACCCGGGGAGCTGTTTTTT
>NA|TRBJ2-2|TRBV30|NA
CAWSKGRVDTGELFF
TGTGCCTGGAGTAAGGGCAGGGTGGACACCGGGGAGCTGTTTTTT
>NA|TRBJ2-7|TRBV5-6|NA
CASSLGEKQYF
TGTGCCAGCAGCTTGGGTGAGAAGCAGTACTTC
>NA|TRBJ1-1|TRBV24-1|NA
CATSDPGTGNTEAFF
TGTGCCACCAGTGACCCCGGGACGGGGAACACTGAAGCTTTCTTT
>NA|TRBJ1-1|TRBV5-6|NA
CASSLVHTSEAFF
TGTGCCAGCAGCTTGGTACACACATCTGAAGCTTTCTTT
>NA|TRBJ2-5|TRBV4-3|NA
CASSRKIRGLETQYF
TGCGCCAGCAGCCGTAAGATTAGGGGGTTGGAGACCCAGTACTTC
>NA|TRBJ1-5|TRBV20-1|NA
CSARDRAGSNQPQHF
TGCAGTGCTAGAGATCGGGCAGGTAGCAATCAGCCCCAGCATTTT
>once|TRBJ2-3|TRBV4-3|TRBD1
CASSPADRPEIDTQYF
TGCGCCAGCAGCCCTGCGGACAGGCCCGAGATAGATACGCAGTATTTT
>NA|TRBJ1-1|TRBV20-1|NA
CSATGRHEAFF
TGCAGTGCGACAGGCAGACACGAAGCTTTCTTT
>once|TRBJ1-6|TRBV15|NA
CATSRHNSPLHF
TGTGCCACCAGCAGACATAATTCACCCCTCCACTTT
>NA|TRBJ2-5|TRBV4-1|TRBD2
CASSQGPLAGRQETQYF
TGCGCCAGCAGCCAAGGTCCGCTAGCGGGCCGTCAAGAGACCCAGTACTTC
>NA|TRBJ2-5|TRBV7-2|TRBD2
CASSLSGGAEETQYF
TGTGCCAGCAGTCTTAGCGGGGGGGCGGAAGAGACCCAGTACTTC
>once|TRBJ1-1|TRBV3-1|NA
CASSPPGNTEAFF
TGTGCCAGCAGCCCCCCCGGGAACACTGAAGCTTTCTTT